Listed below are T cell receptor beta chains from one sample, sequenced in a study of blood T cell repertoires in COVID-19. Some clones are missing from TCRdb's copy, which holds only in-frame ones; the method was immunoSEQ multiplex PCR. The sample lists about 170,000 clones; approximately 81% were seen once. The material sequenced was peripheral blood. The receptors stem from a woman older than 75 with active or convalescent COVID-19. CDR3s include the opening cysteine and the closing phenylalanine or tryptophan. The order of the fields is V gene, J gene, CDR3 length, D gene, clone size, CDR3 DNA, CDR3 protein. The D gene is left open where the match is weak. Not every row has a clone size; where given, it reads once, few, many or a size class.

TRBV6-4	TRBJ1-3	14	.	.	TGTGCCAGCAGTGACGGGGGGGGCGGAAACACCATATATTTT	CASSDGGGGNTIYF
TRBV5-8	TRBJ1-1	14	.	.	TGTGCCAGCAGCTTGACGGCGACAGGCGTTGAAGCTTTCTTT	CASSLTATGVEAFF
TRBV12-3/TRBV12-4	TRBJ1-2	12	.	.	TGTGCCAGCAGTTTACGGGGTTATGGCTACACCTTC	CASSLRGYGYTF
TRBV2	TRBJ2-1	15	.	.	TGTGCCAGCAGTGTGGGGGGGGCCACATACAATGAGCAGTTCTTC	CASSVGGATYNEQFF
TRBV5-1	TRBJ2-2	15	TRBD1	.	TGCGCCAGCAGCACAGGACAGGCGGACACCGGGGAGCTGTTTTTT	CASSTGQADTGELFF
TRBV3-1/TRBV3-2	TRBJ2-3	16	TRBD2	.	TGTGCCAGCAGTGGATGGGCTAGCGGGAGAATAGATACGCAGTATTTT	CASSGWASGRIDTQYF
TRBV5-1	TRBJ1-2	13	TRBD1	once	TGCGCCAGCAGCTTGGCGACAGGGGATGGCTACACCTTC	CASSLATGDGYTF
TRBV15	TRBJ1-4	15	.	.	TGTGCCACCAGCAGCGGGGTTGCAACTAATGAAAAACTGTTTTTT	CATSSGVATNEKLFF
TRBV28	TRBJ1-6	17	TRBD1	.	TGTGCCAGCATCCCGGGACAGGGTTTTGTGCTCGGTTCACCCCTCCACTTT	CASIPGQGFVLGSPLHF
TRBV5-1	TRBJ1-4	15	.	.	TGCGCCAGCAGCCCCGCCGGGGGGCGGGGTGAAAAACTGTTTTTT	CASSPAGGRGEKLFF
TRBV30	TRBJ2-1	14	TRBD2	.	TGTGCCTGGGAAGGACTAGCGGGAGGAAATGAGCAGTTCTTC	CAWEGLAGGNEQFF
TRBV4-2	TRBJ1-1	14	TRBD1	.	TGTGCCAGCAGCCAAGTATCAGACAGGGTCGGAGCTTTCTTT	CASSQVSDRVGAFF
TRBV6-5	TRBJ1-1	12	.	.	TGTGCCAGTTCGATTCGAGGGACTGAAGCTTTCTTT	CASSIRGTEAFF
TRBV7-9	TRBJ1-2	16	TRBD1	.	TGTGCCAGCAGCTTAGAAATGCGGACAGGGGGTTATGGCTACACCTTC	CASSLEMRTGGYGYTF
TRBV14	TRBJ1-2	14	.	.	TGTGCCAGCAGCCAAGGGGGGAGGCCCTATGGCTACACCTTC	CASSQGGRPYGYTF
TRBV28	TRBJ1-1	15	TRBD1	.	TGTGCCAGCAGTTTCCCCGACAGGGGGAACACTGAAGCTTTCTTT	CASSFPDRGNTEAFF
TRBV3-1/TRBV3-2	TRBJ1-1	14	.	.	TGTGCCAGCAGCCAACCGGGCAGGGGCACTGAAGCTTTCTTT	CASSQPGRGTEAFF
TRBV6-1	TRBJ1-6	15	.	few	TGTGCCAGCAGTGAATGGGCAGGGAATAATTCACCCCTCCACTTT	CASSEWAGNNSPLHF
TRBV4-1	TRBJ2-5	13	.	.	TGCGCCAGCAGCCCTCTAGAAACAGAGACCCAGTACTTC	CASSPLETETQYF
TRBV10-3	TRBJ1-6	15	TRBD1	few	TGTGCCATCAAAGGGACAGGGGGCGACAATTCACCCCTCCACTTT	CAIKGTGGDNSPLHF
TRBV5-4	TRBJ2-7	15	TRBD2	.	TGTGCCAGCAGAATTACTAGCGGGAGTAGAGGAGAGCAGTACTTC	CASRITSGSRGEQYF
TRBV28	TRBJ1-3	15	.	.	TGTGCCAGCAGGCAGGGTCTTGTCTCTGGAAACACCATATATTTT	CASRQGLVSGNTIYF
TRBV5-1	TRBJ2-7	15	.	few	TGCGCCAGCAGCTTGGATAGCTGGAGCTCCTACGAGCAGTACTTC	CASSLDSWSSYEQYF
TRBV19	TRBJ1-1	15	TRBD1	.	TGTGCCAGTAGTTCACTAAGGACAGGGGGCGAGGAAGCTTTCTTT	CASSSLRTGGEEAFF
TRBV5-5	TRBJ2-1	14	.	.	TGTGCCAGCAGCCCGCCGACTAGTTCGAGTGAGCAGTTCTTC	CASSPPTSSSEQFF
TRBV7-3	TRBJ1-1	14	.	few	TGTGCCAGCAGCGTGAGCCCAGAGCGGACTGAAGCTTTCTTT	CASSVSPERTEAFF
TRBV5-4	TRBJ1-4	14	.	.	TGTGCCAGCAGGGACCAGGGCCCTAATGAAAAACTGTTTTTT	CASRDQGPNEKLFF
TRBV7-9	TRBJ2-2	16	TRBD2	.	TGTGCCAGCAGCCCGGGGGGGGGTGCGAACACCGGGGAGCTGTTTTTT	CASSPGGGANTGELFF
TRBV24-1	TRBJ1-2	14	TRBD1	few	TGTGCCACCAGAGTGACAGGGGTGAATTATGGCTACACCTTC	CATRVTGVNYGYTF
TRBV20-1	TRBJ2-2	13	TRBD2	.	TGCAGTGCTAGTAGCGGGAGGGGCGGGGAGCTGTTTTTT	CSASSGRGGELFF
TRBV6-4	TRBJ1-2	17	TRBD1	.	TGTGCCAGCAGTAAGTCCTCGGGACAGGGGGCTTTGAATGGCTACACCTTC	CASSKSSGQGALNGYTF